Below, 3 T cell receptor beta chains from the same sample are listed, as sequenced in a study of blood T cell repertoires in COVID-19. Profiled with immunoSEQ multiplex PCR; TCRdb holds only in-frame clones, not every one. The sample includes some 19,000 clones, 65% to 90% seen only once; the top ten take around 64%. Sequenced input: peripheral blood. These TCRs come from a man of 80 years or more with acute or convalescent COVID-19.

The V call is TRBV27, the J call TRBJ1-6, with 9 bases fitting TRBD1. The V gene's germline CDR1 is MNHEY and CDR2 SMNVEV (reference sequence). The CDR3 length is 15 residues. V gave up 8 bases and J gave up 5 bases; unmatched junction bases: 7. This CDR3 reads CASGQGLSNNSPLHF. The CDR3, as DNA: TGTGCCAGCGGACAGGGGCTATCTAATAATTCACCCCTCCACTTT.

The rearrangement uses TRBV6-5 and TRBJ1-1, with unresolved D. The germline V gene encodes CDR1 MNHEY and CDR2 SVGAGI. Trimming removed 2 bases at V and 2 bases at J, with 3 bases between. CDR3 length: 12 amino acids. The DNA for the CDR3 is TGTGCCAGCAGTTACCATAACACTGAAGCTTTCTTT. Protein product: CASSYHNTEAFF.

The V gene is TRBV19, the J gene TRBJ2-7; 7 bases align to TRBD1. Germline trimming cut 6 bases from V and 4 bases from J; bases unmatched to any gene: 6. The CDR3 extends over 13 amino acids. CDR1 is LNHDA and CDR2 is SQIVND in the germline V gene (reference sequence). The CDR3 reads CASRGWTGYEQYF. The CDR3 DNA reads TGTGCCAGTAGAGGATGGACAGGATACGAGCAGTACTTC.